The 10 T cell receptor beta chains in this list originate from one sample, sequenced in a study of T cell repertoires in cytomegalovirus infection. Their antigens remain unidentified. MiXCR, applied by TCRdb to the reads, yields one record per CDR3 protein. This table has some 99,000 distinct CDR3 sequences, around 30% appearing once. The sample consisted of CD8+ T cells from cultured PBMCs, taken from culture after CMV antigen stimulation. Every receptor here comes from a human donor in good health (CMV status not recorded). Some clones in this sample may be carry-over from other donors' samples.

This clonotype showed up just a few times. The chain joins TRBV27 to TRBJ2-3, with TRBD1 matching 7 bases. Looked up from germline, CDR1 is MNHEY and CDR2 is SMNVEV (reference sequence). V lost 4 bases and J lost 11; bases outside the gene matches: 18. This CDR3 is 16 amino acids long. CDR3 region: CASSSIGGQLFRWQYF. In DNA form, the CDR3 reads TGTGCCAGCAGTTCAATTGGGGGACAGCTTTTCCGTTGGCAGTATTTT.

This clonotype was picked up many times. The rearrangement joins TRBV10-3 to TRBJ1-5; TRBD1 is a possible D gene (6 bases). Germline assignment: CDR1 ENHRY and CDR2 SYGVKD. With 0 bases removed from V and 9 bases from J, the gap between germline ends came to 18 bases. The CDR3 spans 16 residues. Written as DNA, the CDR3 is TGTGCCATCAGTGAGTCTTTAGGACAGTACCTAGGGCCCCAGCATTTT. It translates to CAISESLGQYLGPQHF.

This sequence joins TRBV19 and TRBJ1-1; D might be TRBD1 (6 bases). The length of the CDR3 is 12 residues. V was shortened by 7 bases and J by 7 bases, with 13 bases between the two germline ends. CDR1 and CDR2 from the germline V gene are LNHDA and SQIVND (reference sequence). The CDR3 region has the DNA TGTGCCAGTACTGCCGGGACATTTGAAGCTTTCTTT. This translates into CASTAGTFEAFF.

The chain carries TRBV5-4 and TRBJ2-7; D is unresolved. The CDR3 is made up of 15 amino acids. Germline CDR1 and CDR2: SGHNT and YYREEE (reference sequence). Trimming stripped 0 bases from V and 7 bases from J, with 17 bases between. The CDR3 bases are TGTGCCAGCAGCTTGGGACGCGACCCCGGTCGAGAGCAGTACTTC. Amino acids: CASSLGRDPGREQYF. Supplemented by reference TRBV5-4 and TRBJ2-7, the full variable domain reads ETGVTQSPTHLIKTRGQQVTLRCSSQSGHNTVSWYQQALGQGPQFIFQYYREEENGRGNFPPRFSGLQFPNYSSELNVNALELDDSALYLCASSLGRDPGREQYFGPGTRLTVT.

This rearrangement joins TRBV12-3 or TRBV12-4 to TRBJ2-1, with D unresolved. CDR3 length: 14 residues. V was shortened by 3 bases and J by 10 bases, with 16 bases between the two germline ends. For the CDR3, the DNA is TGTGCCAGCAGTTTTTGGGGTCTTCGAGGAGAGCAGTTCTTC. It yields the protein CASSFWGLRGEQFF.

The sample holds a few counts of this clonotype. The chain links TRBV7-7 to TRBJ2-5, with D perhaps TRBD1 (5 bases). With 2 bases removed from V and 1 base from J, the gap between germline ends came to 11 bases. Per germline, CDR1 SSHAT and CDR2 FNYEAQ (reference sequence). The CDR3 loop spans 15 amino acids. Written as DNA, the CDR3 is TGTGCCAGCAGCTTAAACGGACAACCCCAAGAGACCCAGTACTTC. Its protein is CASSLNGQPQETQYF.

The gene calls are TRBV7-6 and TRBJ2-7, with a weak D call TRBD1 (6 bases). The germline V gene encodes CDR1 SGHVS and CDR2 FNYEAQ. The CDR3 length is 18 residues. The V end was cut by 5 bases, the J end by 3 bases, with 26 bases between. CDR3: CASSPPLGQPLAVYEQYF. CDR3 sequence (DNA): TGTGCCAGCAGCCCCCCCCTTGGACAGCCCCTCGCCGTCTACGAGCAGTACTTC. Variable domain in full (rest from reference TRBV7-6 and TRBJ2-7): GAGVSQSPRYKVTKRGQDVALRCDPISGHVSLYWYRQALGQGPEFLTYFNYEAQQDKSGLPNDRFSAERPEGSISTLTIQRTEQRDSAMYRCASSPPLGQPLAVYEQYFGPGTRLTVT.

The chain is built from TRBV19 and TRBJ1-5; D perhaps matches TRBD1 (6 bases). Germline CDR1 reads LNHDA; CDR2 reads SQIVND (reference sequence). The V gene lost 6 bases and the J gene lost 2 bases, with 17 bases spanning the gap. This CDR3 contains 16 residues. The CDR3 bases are TGTGCCAGTAGCCCTATGACAGGTGGCCGCAATCAGCCCCAGCATTTT. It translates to CASSPMTGGRNQPQHF.

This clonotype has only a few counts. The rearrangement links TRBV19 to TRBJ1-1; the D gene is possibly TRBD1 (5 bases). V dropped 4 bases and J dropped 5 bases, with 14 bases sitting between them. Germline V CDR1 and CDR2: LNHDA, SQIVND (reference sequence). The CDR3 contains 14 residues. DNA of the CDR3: TGTGCCAGTAGTAGACAGTGGCGAGGGACTGAAGCTTTCTTT. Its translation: CASSRQWRGTEAFF. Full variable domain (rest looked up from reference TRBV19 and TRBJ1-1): DGGITQSPKYLFRKEGQNVTLSCEQNLNHDAMYWYRQDPGQGLRLIYYSQIVNDFQKGDIAEGYSVSREKKESFPLTVTSAQKNPTAFYLCASSRQWRGTEAFFGQGTRLTVV.

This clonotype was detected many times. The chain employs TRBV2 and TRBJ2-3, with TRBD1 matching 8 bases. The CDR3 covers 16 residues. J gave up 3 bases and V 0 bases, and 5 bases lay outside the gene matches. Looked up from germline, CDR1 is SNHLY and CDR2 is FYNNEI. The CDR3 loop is CASSEAEDRETDTQYF. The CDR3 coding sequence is TGTGCCAGCAGTGAAGCGGAGGACAGGGAGACAGATACGCAGTATTTT.